This paragraph covers one TCR beta chain sequence. Trimming took 0 bases from V and 7 from J, leaving 7 bases between them. The germline V gene has CDR1 SGHNT and CDR2 YYREEE (reference sequence). The CDR3 spans 13 residues. These data originate in a study of control samples from healthy donors and cancer patients. Sequenced by immunoSEQ multiplex PCR; TCRdb stores in-frame clones only, minus some. The top ten clones hold around a tenth of a sample with 70,000 to 85,000 clones, around 83% of them seen once. The source material was PBMCs. The J gene is TRBJ1-4, the V gene TRBV5-4, with D unclear. This TCR was sampled from a man in his sixties with head and neck cancer. The CDR3 protein is CASSLAGAEKLFF. For the CDR3, the DNA is TGTGCCAGCAGCTTGGCGGGCGCTGAAAAACTGTTTTTT. The full variable domain, in which reference TRBV5-4 and TRBJ1-4 provide the parts outside the CDR3, is ETGVTQSPTHLIKTRGQQVTLRCSSQSGHNTVSWYQQALGQGPQFIFQYYREEENGRGNFPPRFSGLQFPNYSSELNVNALELDDSALYLCASSLAGAEKLFFGSGTQLSVL.